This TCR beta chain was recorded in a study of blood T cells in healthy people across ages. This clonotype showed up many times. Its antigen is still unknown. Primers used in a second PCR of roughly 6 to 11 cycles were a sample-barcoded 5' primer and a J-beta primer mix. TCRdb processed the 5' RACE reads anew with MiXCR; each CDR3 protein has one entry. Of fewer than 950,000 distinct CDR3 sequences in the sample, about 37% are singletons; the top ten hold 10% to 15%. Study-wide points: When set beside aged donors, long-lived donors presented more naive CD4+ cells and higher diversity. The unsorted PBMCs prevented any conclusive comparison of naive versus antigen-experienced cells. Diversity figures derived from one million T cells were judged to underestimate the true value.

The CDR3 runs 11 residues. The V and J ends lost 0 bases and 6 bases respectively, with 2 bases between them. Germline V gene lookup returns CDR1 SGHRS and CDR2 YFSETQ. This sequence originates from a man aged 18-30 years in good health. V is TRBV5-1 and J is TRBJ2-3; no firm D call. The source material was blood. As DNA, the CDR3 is TGCGCCAGCAGCTTGGACGATACGCAGTATTTT. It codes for CASSLDDTQYF.